Listed here are 21 T cell receptor beta chains from one sample, sequenced in a study of spatial heterogeneity in lung cancer. Overall study findings and caveats: It was found that expanded intratumoral alpha and beta TCR counts tracked tumor mutation counts.

No antigens are known for them. TCRdb analysed the 5' RACE reads with MiXCR anew, one entry per CDR3 protein. The profile shows around 9,300 distinct CDR3 sequences, around 5.1% of them singletons. Time point indicated: sample taken at primary tumor resection. Sequenced here: lung tumor tissue, sampled at surgery. The receptors here all came from a female donor with early-stage non-small cell lung cancer.

This clonotype was counted ten times or more. As DNA, the CDR3 is TGTGCCAGCAGTCCCGGGGGTGGGGCGGCCCAAGAGACCCAGTACTTC. It specifies CASSPGGGAAQETQYF. V is TRBV6-5 and J is TRBJ2-5; perhaps TRBD2 as D (6 bases). Germline CDR1 and CDR2: MNHEY and SVGAGI. CDR3 length equals 16 residues. V lost 5 bases and J 1 base, leaving 17 bases between the germline ends.

This clonotype was seen ten or more times. The rearrangement links TRBV5-1 to TRBJ2-3, with no clear D. The germline V and J ends were trimmed by 2 bases and 1 base, with 11 bases remaining between them. Germline V CDR1 and CDR2: SGHRS, YFSETQ. There are 15 residues in the CDR3. DNA for the CDR3: TGCGCCAGCAGCTTTGGCAGGTCTGGCACAGATACGCAGTATTTT. The encoded protein is CASSFGRSGTDTQYF.

By its share, this clonotype is medium-sized. The chain carries TRBV20-1 and TRBJ2-1, with 9 bases lining up with TRBD1. V gave up 3 bases and J gave up 1 base; unmatched junction bases: 10. Germline V gene sequence: CDR1 DFQATT, CDR2 SNEGSKA (reference sequence). The CDR3 length is 17 residues. CDR3 bases: TGCAGTGCTAGGAAAAAACAGGGGACAGGGTCCTACAATGAGCAGTTCTTC. Its protein is CSARKKQGTGSYNEQFF.

This clonotype was counted between two and nine times. V gene TRBV7-2 combines with J gene TRBJ2-1; 12 nucleotides align to TRBD2. From germline, CDR1 is SGHTA and CDR2 FQGNSA. V shed 5 bases and J 7 bases; nucleotides not matched to a gene: 6. The CDR3 spans 15 residues. The CDR3 spells CASSRTSGALNEQFF. Here the CDR3 DNA reads TGTGCCAGCAGCCGGACTAGCGGGGCGTTAAATGAGCAGTTCTTC.

This clonotype was observed many times. The chain is built from TRBV18 and TRBJ1-6; D not certain. Germline CDR1 is KGHSH and CDR2 is LQKENI. CDR3 length: 15 amino acids. V lost 2 bases to trimming and J lost 6 bases, with 11 bases between them. CDR3 region: CASSPDRALNSPLHF. In nucleotides, the CDR3 is TGTGCCAGCTCACCAGATAGGGCACTTAATTCACCCCTCCACTTT.

This clonotype was picked up many times. The V gene is TRBV5-1, the J gene TRBJ2-1, with D maybe TRBD2 (5 bases). Trimming took 1 base from V and 0 from J, leaving 17 bases between them. The CDR3 runs 18 residues. Germline assignment: CDR1 SGHRS and CDR2 YFSETQ. CDR3 DNA: TGCGCCAGCAGCTTGCCACCTTGGGCTGGGAGCTCCTACAATGAGCAGTTCTTC. Translated, it gives CASSLPPWAGSSYNEQFF. Variable domain in full (rest from reference TRBV5-1 and TRBJ2-1): KAGVTQTPRYLIKTRGQQVTLSCSPISGHRSVSWYQQTPGQGLQFLFEYFSETQRNKGNFPGRFSGRQFSNSRSEMNVSTLELGDSALYLCASSLPPWAGSSYNEQFFGPGTRLTVL.

This clonotype was counted many times. The chain carries TRBV7-2 and TRBJ2-1; 11 positions match TRBD2. V shed 6 bases, J shed 4 bases, and the junction held 5 bases outside the gene matches. Germline lookup yields CDR1 SGHTA and CDR2 FQGNSA. The CDR3 totals 15 residues. The CDR3 DNA reads as TGTGCCAGCAGTCTCGGACTAGCGGGTTACAATGAGCAGTTCTTC. Amino acid sequence: CASSLGLAGYNEQFF.

About this clonotype: Without the conserved terminal phenylalanine or tryptophan, this CDR3 likely stems from a read error. This sequence joins TRBV4-3 and TRBJ2-7; 11 nucleotides match TRBD2. Per germline, CDR1 LGHNA and CDR2 YSLEER. After removal of 4 bases from V and 3 bases from J, the junction contained 5 bases not matched to a gene. This CDR3 is built from 15 residues. For the CDR3, the DNA is TGCGCCAGCAGCCGCGGGACTAGCGGAAACTACGAGCAGTACTAC. Its translation is CASSRGTSGNYEQYY.

This clonotype showed up many times. The junction shows a germline mismatch at one end, possibly a read error. V is TRBV7-2 and J is TRBJ2-4; perhaps TRBD1 as D (5 bases). Per germline, CDR1 SGHTA and CDR2 FQGNSA. This CDR3 region has 13 residues. The CDR3 nucleotides are TGTGCCAGCAGCCCGAGGACACAGGTCCCTGCGCACTTC. Amino acid sequence: CASSPRTQVPAHF.

This clonotype was recorded at least ten times. This chain uses TRBV20-1 with TRBJ2-3, with 8 positions matching TRBD2. J was trimmed by 4 bases and V by 6 bases; bases with no gene match: 12. Germline-derived CDR1 and CDR2 are DFQATT and SNEGSKA (reference sequence). CDR3 length equals 15 residues. CDR3 sequence (DNA): TGCAGTGCATATCCCAGGAGCGGGGGCCCAGATACGCAGTATTTT. Translated: CSAYPRSGGPDTQYF.

This clonotype was detected ten times or more. The chain uses TRBV2 and TRBJ1-2, with unresolved D. The V gene lost 3 bases and the J gene lost 5 bases, with 13 bases spanning the gap. This CDR3 region has 14 residues. The germline V gene has CDR1 SNHLY and CDR2 FYNNEI. The CDR3 coding sequence is TGTGCCAGCAGTGAGGGCTTAGCTGGATATGGCTACACCTTC. This translates into CASSEGLAGYGYTF.

This clonotype was detected ten times or more. The chain joins TRBV4-1 to TRBJ1-6; D is uncertain. V lost 0 bases and J 2 bases, leaving 14 bases between the germline ends. CDR3 length: 18 residues. Germline CDR1 MGHRA, CDR2 YSYEKL. The CDR3 region is CASSQEGLSEPYNSPLHF. CDR3 sequence (DNA): TGCGCCAGCAGCCAAGAAGGGCTGTCAGAGCCCTATAATTCACCCCTCCACTTT.

The table lists this clonotype with many counts. This rearrangement joins TRBV27 to TRBJ1-1; no firm D call. CDR3 length: 16 residues. V was shortened by 5 bases and J by 0 bases, with 16 bases between the two germline ends. Germline V gene sequence: CDR1 MNHEY, CDR2 SMNVEV (reference sequence). The CDR3 DNA is TGTGCCAGCAGTCTTACCTCATCCTTCATGAACACTGAAGCTTTCTTT. Its protein product is CASSLTSSFMNTEAFF.

The chain links TRBV6-1 to TRBJ2-1, with TRBD2 matching 13 bases. The junction had 6 bases not matched to a gene; V was cut back by 8 bases and J by 5 bases. The CDR3 consists of 15 residues. Germline V gives CDR1 MNHNS, CDR2 SASEGT. CDR3 sequence: CASSFGTSGDNEQFF. The CDR3 DNA is TGTGCCAGCTCCTTTGGGACTAGCGGGGACAATGAGCAGTTCTTC.

This clonotype occurred many times. The chain carries TRBV7-9 and TRBJ2-7; possible D gene TRBD1, 6 bases. CDR1 SEHNR and CDR2 FQNEAQ come from the germline V gene (reference sequence). Trimming pared 7 bases from V and 2 bases from J, leaving 12 bases between. This CDR3 has 13 amino acids. The CDR3 is CASNPQGPYEQYF. CDR3 nucleotide sequence: TGTGCCAGCAACCCACAGGGACCCTACGAGCAGTACTTC.

This clonotype came up many times. V is TRBV27 and J is TRBJ1-2, with 12 positions matching TRBD1. CDR3 length equals 14 residues. The germline gives CDR1 MNHEY, CDR2 SMNVEV (reference sequence). Unmatched junction bases numbered 3, after V lost 6 bases and J lost 4 bases. Here the CDR3 reads CASRGTGGGYGYTF. As DNA, the CDR3 is TGTGCCAGCAGGGGGACAGGGGGCGGCTATGGCTACACCTTC.

By sample fraction, this clonotype is medium-sized. The chain uses TRBV6-5 and TRBJ2-1; 13 nucleotides line up with TRBD2. With 0 bases clipped from V and 3 bases from J, the junction kept 14 bases outside the gene matches. CDR1 is MNHEY, CDR2 SVGAGI, per germline. The CDR3 loop spans 21 amino acids. The CDR3 region is CASSYSRRTSGRVLNYNEQFF. The CDR3 coding sequence is TGTGCCAGCAGTTACTCGAGACGAACTAGCGGGAGGGTACTGAACTACAATGAGCAGTTCTTC.

This clonotype was counted between two and nine times. The chain combines TRBV7-9 with TRBJ2-1, with D perhaps TRBD1 (6 bases). V dropped 1 base and J dropped 10 bases, with 14 bases sitting between them. The CDR3 extends over 14 amino acids. The germline V gene has CDR1 SEHNR and CDR2 FQNEAQ (reference sequence). CDR3 bases: TGTGCCAGCAGCTTAGGAGGGGGTACGACGGAGCAGTTCTTC. It encodes CASSLGGGTTEQFF.

This clonotype was counted only a few times. V gene TRBV6-5 combines with J gene TRBJ2-1; D is possibly TRBD1 or TRBD2 (5 bases each). The ends were cut back, 7 bases at V and 2 bases at J, with 15 bases in the middle. Germline V CDR1 and CDR2: MNHEY, SVGAGI. The CDR3 has 15 residues. The CDR3: CASTPSGDPYNEQFF. The CDR3 bases are TGTGCCAGCACCCCTTCCGGGGACCCCTACAATGAGCAGTTCTTC.

This clonotype was seen a handful of times. The V gene is TRBV30, the J gene TRBJ1-3, with D unresolved. The V end lost 2 bases, the J end lost 0 bases, and 8 bases lay between the germline ends. The CDR3 is 14 amino acids. Germline-derived CDR1 and CDR2 are GTSNPN and SVGIG (reference sequence). This CDR3 is CAWSPGISGNTIYF. DNA of the CDR3: TGTGCCTGGAGTCCCGGGATCTCTGGAAACACCATATATTTT.

By its share, this clonotype is medium-sized. V gene TRBV7-9 combines with J gene TRBJ1-4, with unresolved D. This CDR3 is built from 13 residues. V lost 10 bases and J 3 bases, leaving 12 bases between the germline ends. Per the germline V gene, CDR1 is SEHNR and CDR2 is FQNEAQ (reference sequence). CDR3 DNA sequence: TGTGCCACGGCCCGGTTTTCTAATGAAAAACTGTTTTTT. It codes for CATARFSNEKLFF.